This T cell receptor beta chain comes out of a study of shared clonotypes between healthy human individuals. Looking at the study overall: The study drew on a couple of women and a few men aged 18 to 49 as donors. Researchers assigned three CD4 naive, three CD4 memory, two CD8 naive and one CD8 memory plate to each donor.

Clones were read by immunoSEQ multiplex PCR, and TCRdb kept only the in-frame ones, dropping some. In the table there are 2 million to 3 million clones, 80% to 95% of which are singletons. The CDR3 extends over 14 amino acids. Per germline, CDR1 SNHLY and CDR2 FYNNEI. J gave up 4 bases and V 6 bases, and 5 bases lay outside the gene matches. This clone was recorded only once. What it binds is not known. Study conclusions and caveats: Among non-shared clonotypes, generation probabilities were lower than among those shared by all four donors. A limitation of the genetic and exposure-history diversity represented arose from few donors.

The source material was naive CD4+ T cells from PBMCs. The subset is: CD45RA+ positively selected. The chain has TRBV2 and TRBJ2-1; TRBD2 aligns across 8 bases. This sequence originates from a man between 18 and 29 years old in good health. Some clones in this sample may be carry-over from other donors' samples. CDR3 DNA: TGTGCCAGCAGGGAGCGGGGGACTTACAATGAGCAGTTCTTC. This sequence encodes CASRERGTYNEQFF.